What follows are 32 T cell receptor beta chains derived from one specimen sequenced in a study of shared clonotypes between healthy human individuals. Data came from immunoSEQ multiplex PCR; TCRdb stores just in-frame clones and leaves some out. This sample carries some 1.5 million clones, nearly 99% of them seen once, and the ten largest clones take roughly 0.4%. Source material: naive CD4+ T cells sorted from blood. Described subset: CD45RA+ positively selected. These receptors were taken from a man aged 25-45 years in good health.

V and J are TRBV12-2 and TRBJ1-2. TRBV12-2 constitutes a pseudogene. The CDR3 is 14 residues long. Here the CDR3 DNA reads TGTGCAAGTCGCAGCGAACGAAAGACCTATGGCTACACCTTC. It yields the protein CASRSERKTYGYTF.

The chain couples TRBV7-2 to TRBJ2-1; D is ambiguous. Between the trimmed V and J ends, which lost 5 bases and 2 bases, there was a span of 13 bases. The length of the CDR3 is 15 residues. Looked up from germline, CDR1 is SGHTA and CDR2 is FQGNSA. The CDR3 nucleotides read TGTGCCAGCAGCAGTCAAATCGCGGCCTACAATGAGCAGTTCTTC. This sequence encodes CASSSQIAAYNEQFF.

The rearrangement joins TRBV5-5 to TRBJ2-1; D is possibly TRBD2 (6 bases). The CDR3 runs to 15 residues. V was clipped by 4 bases and J by 2 bases, with 13 bases between them. Germline assignment: CDR1 SGHKS and CDR2 YYEKEE (reference sequence). The CDR3 bases are TGTGCCAGCAGCCCCGGGGCGGGAACCTACAATGAGCAGTTCTTC. Translated, it gives CASSPGAGTYNEQFF.

The V gene is TRBV10-3, the J gene TRBJ2-2; a weak D match, TRBD2 (6 bases). Deletions cut 3 bases from V and 6 bases from J, with 23 bases between. The CDR3 runs to 18 residues. Germline assignment: CDR1 ENHRY and CDR2 SYGVKD. The CDR3 spells CAISDSGLLKDGAGELFF. In nucleotides, the CDR3 is TGTGCCATCAGTGATTCCGGACTACTCAAGGACGGTGCCGGGGAGCTGTTTTTT.

The V call is TRBV6-6, the J call TRBJ1-1; D not resolved. The germline V and J ends were trimmed by 4 bases and 5 bases, with 8 bases remaining between them. The CDR3 runs to 12 residues. Germline-derived CDR1 and CDR2 are MNHNY and SVGAGI (reference sequence). The CDR3 DNA sequence: TGTGCCAGCAGTTCAACGTGGACTGAAGCTTTCTTT. Translation: CASSSTWTEAFF.

V is TRBV7-9 and J is TRBJ2-5; 7 bases align to TRBD1. This CDR3 is 15 amino acids long. CDR1 is SEHNR and CDR2 is FQNEAQ in the germline V gene (reference sequence). The V gene end was trimmed by 5 bases and the J gene end by 2 bases; junction bases not matched to a gene: 8. The CDR3 DNA follows: TGTGCCAGCAGCAGAAACAGGGGACCTCAAGAGACCCAGTACTTC. It encodes CASSRNRGPQETQYF. The variable domain in full, with the rest retrieved from reference TRBV7-9 and TRBJ2-5, is DTGVSQNPRHKITKRGQNVTFRCDPISEHNRLYWYRQTLGQGPEFLTYFQNEAQLEKSRLLSDRFSAERPKGSFSTLEIQRTEQGDSAMYLCASSRNRGPQETQYFGPGTRLLVL.

The chain uses TRBV5-1 and TRBJ2-2; a weak D match, TRBD2 (5 bases). The V gene's germline CDR1 is SGHRS and CDR2 YFSETQ. Deletions cut 4 bases from V and 5 bases from J, with 15 bases between. The CDR3 has 15 amino acids. The CDR3 DNA follows: TGCGCCAGCAGCACCGCTGGGCCGGGGACCGGGGAGCTGTTTTTT. Translating it yields CASSTAGPGTGELFF.

V is TRBV7-9 and J is TRBJ2-5; possibly TRBD2 for D (6 bases). This CDR3 spans 14 amino acids. From germline, CDR1 is SEHNR and CDR2 FQNEAQ (reference sequence). Trimming removed 5 bases from V and 3 bases from J, with 13 bases in between. The CDR3 reads CASSTVREKETQYF. CDR3 nucleotide sequence: TGTGCCAGCAGCACCGTCCGGGAGAAAGAGACCCAGTACTTC.

For this clone: The same CDR3 can be traced to other DNA sequences in this sample. In DNA form, the CDR3 reads TGTGCCAGCTCACCAGGAGACAGCTCCTACAATGAGCAGTTCTTC. Protein: CASSPGDSSYNEQFF. The rearrangement links TRBV18 to TRBJ2-1; possibly TRBD1 for D (5 bases). With 2 bases removed from V and 0 bases from J, the gap between germline ends came to 8 bases. CDR1 is KGHSH and CDR2 is LQKENI in the germline V gene. This CDR3 is built from 15 residues.

This clone appeared once. The rearrangement uses TRBV11-2 and TRBJ2-5, with D possibly matching TRBD1 (5 bases). This CDR3 spans 13 amino acids. Germline V gene lookup returns CDR1 SGHAT and CDR2 FQNNGV. V was clipped by 10 bases and J by 2 bases, with 14 bases between them. The CDR3 spells CANKQDAQETQYF. Here the CDR3 DNA reads TGTGCCAACAAACAGGACGCACAAGAGACCCAGTACTTC.

The V call is TRBV15, the J call TRBJ2-7; TRBD1 agrees at 8 bases. The junction had 7 bases not matched to a gene; V was cut back by 3 bases and J by 3 bases. This CDR3 has 15 residues. Germline assignment: CDR1 LNHNV and CDR2 YYDKDF (reference sequence). The DNA for the CDR3 is TGTGCCACCAGCAGTGAACCGGGACAGGTCTACGAGCAGTACTTC. Translation: CATSSEPGQVYEQYF.

As to this clone: This sample also contains other DNA sequences that code for the same CDR3. This sequence joins TRBV7-2 and TRBJ2-7; unclear D gene. Trimming cost V 1 base and J 2 bases, with 6 bases left between them. The CDR3 has 13 residues. Germline values: CDR1 SGHTA, CDR2 FQGNSA. The CDR3 loop reads CASSLGSPYEQYF. The CDR3 nucleotides read TGTGCCAGCAGCTTAGGTTCCCCCTACGAGCAGTACTTC.

This clone was seen only once. The CDR3 reads CASSSLPDATQYF. CDR3 DNA: TGTGCCAGCAGTTCCCTCCCCGATGCTACGCAGTATTTT. This chain joins TRBV28 and TRBJ2-3; the D is unclear. Trimming pared 4 bases from V and 8 bases from J, leaving 13 bases between. The CDR3 length is 13 residues. The germline V gene has CDR1 MDHEN and CDR2 SYDVKM.

This clone was recorded once. The DNA of the CDR3 is TGTGCCAGCAGCTCAATCAGGACCGGGAGCGATGGCTACACCTTC. This gives the protein CASSSIRTGSDGYTF. The chain joins TRBV11-2 to TRBJ1-2; D remains ambiguous. The CDR3 has 15 residues. Trimming cost V 4 bases and J 6 bases, with 18 bases left between them. In germline, CDR1 is SGHAT, CDR2 FQNNGV.

The chain joins TRBV19 to TRBJ2-7, with TRBD2 matching over 7 bases. V gave up 5 bases and J gave up 0 bases; unmatched junction bases: 4. The CDR3 totals 14 residues. Germline assignment: CDR1 LNHDA and CDR2 SQIVND (reference sequence). The CDR3 coding sequence is TGTGCCAGTAGTGGCACTAGCGCCTCCTACGAGCAGTACTTC. Amino acids: CASSGTSASYEQYF.

Regarding this clone: The same CDR3 also results from other DNA sequences found in this sample. The V and J genes are TRBV19 and TRBJ2-7, with D maybe TRBD1 (6 bases). There are 13 residues in the CDR3. The V and J ends lost 6 bases and 3 bases respectively, with 12 bases between them. Germline lookup yields CDR1 LNHDA and CDR2 SQIVND (reference sequence). The CDR3 nucleotides read TGTGCCAGTAGCCCCGGGACACTCTACGAGCAGTACTTC. It codes for CASSPGTLYEQYF.

This clone was observed once. Here the CDR3 reads CAISAGPGLAGYEQFF. The CDR3 DNA is TGTGCCATCAGTGCTGGACCGGGACTAGCGGGATATGAGCAGTTCTTC. V is TRBV10-3 and J is TRBJ2-1, with 13 bases that match TRBD2. V dropped 4 bases and J dropped 8; count of bases not matched to a gene: 8. Germline CDR1 ENHRY, CDR2 SYGVKD. The CDR3 runs to 16 residues.

V gene TRBV30 combines with J gene TRBJ2-2; TRBD2 aligns across 7 bases. After removal of 4 bases from V and 3 bases from J, the junction contained 14 bases not matched to a gene. Germline V gene data show CDR1 as GTSNPN and CDR2 as SVGIG (reference sequence). This CDR3 is built from 17 residues. CDR3 nucleotides: TGTGCCTGGAAATCATCTAGGCGGGAGTGGTACACCGGGGAGCTGTTTTTT. Its protein is CAWKSSRREWYTGELFF. Looking up the rest from reference TRBV30 and TRBJ2-2 gives the full variable domain: SQTIHQWPATLVQPVGSPLSLECTVEGTSNPNLYWYRQAAGRGLQLLFYSVGIGQISSEVPQNLSASRPQDRQFILSSKKLLLSDSGFYLCAWKSSRREWYTGELFFGEGSRLTVL.

The chain uses TRBV29-1 and TRBJ2-2, with D perhaps matching TRBD2 (5 bases). Germline loops: CDR1 SQVTM, CDR2 ANQGSEA. The CDR3 runs to 11 residues. Trimming pared 6 bases from V and 8 bases from J, leaving 10 bases between. CDR3 region: CSVGDLGELFF. The CDR3 DNA reads as TGCAGCGTCGGGGATCTGGGGGAGCTGTTTTTT.

The genes are TRBV5-4 and TRBJ2-1; 14 bases match TRBD2. Per the germline V gene, CDR1 is SGHNT and CDR2 is YYREEE (reference sequence). With 4 bases clipped from V and 8 bases from J, the junction kept 11 bases outside the gene matches. The CDR3 runs 17 residues. CDR3: CASSGGTSGSLGDEQFF. DNA of the CDR3: TGTGCCAGCAGCGGGGGGACTAGCGGGAGTTTGGGAGATGAGCAGTTCTTC. The entire variable domain, with the rest obtained from reference TRBV5-4 and TRBJ2-1, is as follows: ETGVTQSPTHLIKTRGQQVTLRCSSQSGHNTVSWYQQALGQGPQFIFQYYREEENGRGNFPPRFSGLQFPNYSSELNVNALELDDSALYLCASSGGTSGSLGDEQFFGPGTRLTVL.

This chain joins TRBV6-1 and TRBJ2-5; D assignment may be TRBD1 or TRBD2 (5 bases each). This CDR3 contains 15 residues. V lost 7 bases to trimming and J lost 4 bases, with 19 bases between them. From germline, CDR1 is MNHNS and CDR2 SASEGT. This chain's CDR3 is CASKLEWGKVETQYF. The CDR3 DNA reads as TGTGCCAGCAAATTGGAATGGGGGAAAGTAGAGACCCAGTACTTC.

J is TRBJ1-4 and V is TRBV7-9, with D unresolved. This CDR3 is 14 amino acids long. The V gene lost 6 bases and the J gene lost 0 bases, with 8 bases spanning the gap. CDR1 is SEHNR, CDR2 FQNEAQ, per germline (reference sequence). The CDR3 loop is CASRRLTTNEKLFF. In nucleotides, the CDR3 is TGTGCCAGCAGGCGACTTACAACTAATGAAAAACTGTTTTTT.

The chain recombines TRBV2 with TRBJ2-4, with 7 bases fitting TRBD2. J was trimmed by 3 bases and V by 0 bases; bases with no gene match: 11. The CDR3 sequence is 18 residues long. Germline-derived CDR1 and CDR2 are SNHLY and FYNNEI. In DNA form, the CDR3 reads TGTGCCAGCAGTGAAGCGGGCGGCGGGAGCGGGGACAAAAACATTCAGTACTTC. Its translation is CASSEAGGGSGDKNIQYF. Together with reference TRBV2 and TRBJ2-4, the CDR3 gives the full variable domain: EPEVTQTPSHQVTQMGQEVILRCVPISNHLYFYWYRQILGQKVEFLVSFYNNEISEKSEIFDDQFSVERPDGSNFTLKIRSTKLEDSAMYFCASSEAGGGSGDKNIQYFGAGTRLSVL.

The V gene is TRBV7-8, the J gene TRBJ1-5; D not certain. Germline CDR1 and CDR2: SGHVS and FQNEAQ. V was clipped by 3 bases and J by 5 bases, with 5 bases between them. This CDR3 contains 12 residues. The CDR3 DNA sequence: TGTGCCAGCAGCTTGTACTATCAGCCCCAGCATTTT. Its translation is CASSLYYQPQHF.

This sequence joins TRBV7-6 and TRBJ2-7; the D call may be TRBD1 or TRBD2 (5 bases each). The CDR3 length is 13 residues. Germline CDR1 and CDR2: SGHVS and FNYEAQ. With 4 bases removed from V and 6 bases from J, the gap between germline ends came to 13 bases. The CDR3 is CASSSGTFFEQYF. CDR3 in DNA: TGTGCCAGCAGCTCTGGGACCTTTTTCGAGCAGTACTTC.

The chain employs TRBV9 and TRBJ2-5; D is uncertain. The DNA end favors TRBJ2-7, so the J call may be wrong. CDR3 length equals 13 residues. CDR1 and CDR2 from the germline V gene are SGDLS and YYNGEE. This CDR3 reads CASSPDLRREQYF. CDR3 DNA: TGTGCCAGCAGCCCTGACCTCCGGCGCGAGCAGTACTTC.

J is TRBJ2-7 and V is TRBV5-1; a weak D match, TRBD2 (5 bases). Trimming took 0 bases from V and 2 from J, leaving 12 bases between them. This CDR3 is 15 amino acids long. Germline V gene sequence: CDR1 SGHRS, CDR2 YFSETQ. DNA of the CDR3: TGCGCCAGCAGCTTGGGACTAACCGTTGCCTACGAGCAGTACTTC. Protein sequence: CASSLGLTVAYEQYF.

This chain uses TRBV2 with TRBJ2-5; the D is unclear. CDR3 length: 16 residues. Germline V gene lookup returns CDR1 SNHLY and CDR2 FYNNEI. V was cut by 5 bases and J by 2 bases, with 18 bases left in between. The CDR3 spells CASSSVLPHPQETQYF. Here the CDR3 DNA reads TGTGCCAGCAGTTCGGTTCTACCTCACCCACAAGAGACCCAGTACTTC.

Written as DNA, the CDR3 is TGTGCCAGCAGCCTACGGACACAGGCCTACAATGAGCAGTTCTTC. It is translated as CASSLRTQAYNEQFF. V is TRBV9 and J is TRBJ2-1; possibly TRBD1 for D (5 bases). With 4 bases removed from V and 2 bases from J, the gap between germline ends came to 13 bases. CDR3 length: 15 residues. Germline assignment: CDR1 SGDLS and CDR2 YYNGEE.

The chain recombines TRBV6-5 with TRBJ2-5; TRBD1 matches 11 bases. From germline, CDR1 is MNHEY and CDR2 SVGAGI. The trim removed 5 bases at V and 5 bases at J, leaving 4 bases unmatched. The CDR3 extends over 14 amino acids. CDR3 DNA sequence: TGTGCCAGCAGTCGGACAGGGGGCTTGGAGACCCAGTACTTC. Protein product: CASSRTGGLETQYF.

This clone was counted a single time. The rearrangement uses TRBV10-3 and TRBJ1-3; perhaps TRBD1 as D (5 bases). Germline CDR1 ENHRY, CDR2 SYGVKD. This CDR3 is built from 15 residues. The ends were cut back, 3 bases at V and 2 bases at J, with 11 bases in the middle. The CDR3 sequence: CAISERGTAGNTIYF. The CDR3 DNA reads TGTGCCATCAGTGAAAGAGGGACTGCTGGAAACACCATATATTTT.

J is TRBJ2-2 and V is TRBV7-9; D possibly corresponds to TRBD1 (6 bases). V shed 11 bases and J shed 4 bases, with 20 bases lying between them. Germline CDR1 and CDR2: SEHNR and FQNEAQ (reference sequence). The CDR3 covers 15 residues. The CDR3 nucleotides read TGTGCCGTCCTTAGTTCAGGACAGATCACCGGGGAGCTGTTTTTT. Its translation is CAVLSSGQITGELFF.